This T cell receptor (beta chain) was identified in a study of human T cells and chemical hapten exposure. The V and J ends lost 5 bases and 0 bases respectively, with 8 bases between them. The CDR3 has 14 residues. Germline V gives CDR1 ENHRY, CDR2 SYGVKD. TCRdb fed the RACE reads into MiXCR, producing one record per CDR3 protein. The top ten hold around 6.1% of the sample, which has just over 350,000 distinct CDR3 sequences, over 6% seen once. Time point described: patch test 2, 6 weeks after DPC sensitization. Treatment reported: therapeutic diphenylcyclopropenone sensitization with weekly scalp DPC.

The sequenced sample was whole blood, obtained in connection with sensitization to the hapten diphenylcyclopropenone (DPC). V usage is TRBV10-3 and J usage is TRBJ2-1; possible D gene TRBD2, 5 bases. The receptor comes from a woman aged 18-35 years with alopecia areata. Some clones in this sample may be carry-over from other donors' samples. CDR3 amino acids: CAISRTSSYNEQFF. As DNA, the CDR3 is TGTGCCATCAGTAGAACTAGCTCCTACAATGAGCAGTTCTTC.